These T cell receptor beta chains were read from a single sample in a study of blood T cells in healthy people across ages. MiXCR was run by TCRdb on the 5' RACE reads, yielding one entry per CDR3 protein. Of some 900,000 distinct CDR3 sequences listed, roughly 48% are singletons. Material for sequencing was blood. These receptors all stem from a man aged 30 to 39 in good health. CDR3s leave out the opening cysteine and the closing phenylalanine or tryptophan. Each record gives: V gene, CDR3 protein.

V: TRBV5-1; CDR3: ASSLGGTGIPHEQY
V: TRBV10-3; CDR3: AISPRQNTGELF
V: TRBV20-1; CDR3: SAGHRGDIQY
V: TRBV5-1; CDR3: ASSLGESINEQY
V: TRBV6-6; CDR3: ASSNSGGRNYGYT
V: TRBV12-3/TRBV12-4; CDR3: ASRTSGGLNEQF
V: TRBV6-6; CDR3: ASSRTTGSNQPQH
V: TRBV5-6; CDR3: ASSLVDAPTDTQY
V: TRBV7-9; CDR3: ASSGLAGGADTQY
V: TRBV2; CDR3: ASSRGTGVYGYT
V: TRBV4-3; CDR3: ASSHGALASHEQF
V: TRBV6-5; CDR3: ASSSGGVFYNEQF
V: TRBV10-2; CDR3: ASSEVRNYGYT
V: TRBV6-6; CDR3: ASTPPRRTYNEQF
V: TRBV12-3/TRBV12-4; CDR3: ASSFGSKHTEAF
V: TRBV27; CDR3: AGSPPGLAADTQY
V: TRBV7-8; CDR3: ASSPWGNYEQY
V: TRBV7-8; CDR3: ASSFSGTSGYEQY
V: TRBV3-1; CDR3: ASSQGGGFTEAF
V: TRBV10-2; CDR3: ASSEHQGPYNEQY
V: TRBV10-3; CDR3: AISEGTGGAYTQY
V: TRBV29-1; CDR3: SVETGGKGYEQY
V: TRBV4-1; CDR3: ASSQEENLSYEQY
V: TRBV27; CDR3: ASSFRVVGQYTGELF
V: TRBV20-1; CDR3: SAGVRGPNSQETQY
V: TRBV2; CDR3: ASSDGRGGPTTYQETQY
V: TRBV6-2/TRBV6-3; CDR3: ASRSVLSDSTLYGYT
V: TRBV20-1; CDR3: SAYPGQGINEQY
V: TRBV7-2; CDR3: ASSPGPATNEKLF
V: TRBV4-2; CDR3: ASSQDIKQGKSYNEQF
V: TRBV13; CDR3: ASSKGPGANVLT
V: TRBV5-1; CDR3: ASNSNNEQF
V: TRBV3-1; CDR3: ASSQGDRSYEQY